These 9 T cell receptor beta chains share one sample of origin, sequenced in a study of blood T cell repertoires in COVID-19 (dated by TCRdb to 2019 to 2021). The library was obtained by the immunoSEQ multiplex PCR assay. In its TCRdb copy, this immuneACCESS table keeps in-frame sequences only and misses some clones. Where compared with another copy, unresolved V genes explain less than half of these, and the others have no known cause. A total of several thousand clones appear in this sample, approximately 91% of them only once. The ten top clones hold about a fifth of the sample. Sequenced input: peripheral blood. The origin of the receptors is a human donor in a cohort sampled during active COVID-19.

This chain links TRBV5-5 with TRBJ1-1; 7 bases are shared with TRBD1. The CDR3 contains 16 residues. From germline, CDR1 is SGHKS and CDR2 YYEKEE (reference sequence). The ends lost 0 bases at V and 0 bases at J; junction bases unmatched: 5. CDR3 amino acids: CASSLARQGLNTEAFF. The CDR3 DNA reads TGTGCCAGCAGCTTGGCCCGACAGGGATTGAACACTGAAGCTTTCTTT.

The rearrangement joins TRBV7-2 to TRBJ2-5, with D uncertain. Germline V CDR1 and CDR2: SGHTA, FQGNSA. Trimming left V 1 base short and J 1 base short, with 10 bases between. The CDR3 sequence is 15 residues long. CDR3 DNA sequence: TGTGCCAGCAGCTTAGGTACAGTGTTCCAAGAGACCCAGTACTTC. Its translation: CASSLGTVFQETQYF.

The chain employs TRBV6-5 and TRBJ2-3, with D tentatively TRBD2 (7 bases). The V end was cut by 4 bases, the J end by 6 bases, with 20 bases between. In germline, CDR1 is MNHEY, CDR2 SVGAGI. The CDR3 spans 16 residues. CDR3 region: CASSSGRRGPLDTQYF. In nucleotides, the CDR3 is TGTGCCAGCAGTTCGGGACGGCGGGGGCCGCTTGATACGCAGTATTTT.

This clone was observed once. V usage is TRBV24-1 and J usage is TRBJ2-3; 7 bases are shared with TRBD1. The CDR3 length is 17 residues. The V gene end was trimmed by 3 bases and the J gene end by 0 bases; junction bases not matched to a gene: 8. Germline CDR1 reads KGHDR; CDR2 reads SFDVKD. Here the CDR3 DNA reads TGTGCCACCAGTGATCCAAAAACAGGGGCCAGCACAGATACGCAGTATTTT. This sequence encodes CATSDPKTGASTDTQYF.

The chain joins TRBV10-3 to TRBJ2-2; tentative D call: TRBD1 (6 bases). The CDR3 sequence is 15 residues long. V lost 9 bases and J lost 1, with 15 bases in between. Germline-derived CDR1 and CDR2 are ENHRY and SYGVKD. The CDR3 sequence: CAIKPGTQNTGELFF. DNA of the CDR3: TGTGCCATTAAGCCCGGGACACAGAACACCGGGGAGCTGTTTTTT.

This clone appeared a single time. The rearrangement links TRBV7-9 to TRBJ2-1, with 7 bases matching TRBD2. The CDR3 extends over 13 amino acids. Looked up from germline, CDR1 is SEHNR and CDR2 is FQNEAQ (reference sequence). The junction had 6 bases not matched to a gene; V was cut back by 7 bases and J by 6 bases. The CDR3 sequence is CASTRGEGNEQFF. The CDR3 DNA sequence: TGTGCCAGCACCCGGGGGGAAGGCAATGAGCAGTTCTTC.

J is TRBJ2-3 and V is TRBV2; the match to TRBD2 covers 7 bases. Per germline, CDR1 SNHLY and CDR2 FYNNEI. This CDR3 region has 16 residues. Losses at the gene ends were 5 bases for V and 2 bases for J; bases not matched to a gene: 10. The CDR3 nucleotides read TGTGCCAGCAGTAGTCCTAGCGGAATTAACACAGATACGCAGTATTTT. This encodes CASSSPSGINTDTQYF.

The chain employs TRBV5-4 and TRBJ2-7, with 14 positions matching TRBD2. V shed 3 bases and J 4 bases; nucleotides not matched to a gene: 6. The CDR3 is made up of 16 amino acids. The germline V gene has CDR1 SGHNT and CDR2 YYREEE (reference sequence). CDR3 sequence: CASSSGLAGGDYEQYF. CDR3 DNA sequence: TGTGCCAGCAGCTCCGGACTAGCGGGAGGAGATTACGAGCAGTACTTC.

This clone was recorded once. The V and J genes are TRBV4-2 and TRBJ2-2, with D perhaps TRBD2 (7 bases). This CDR3 contains 16 residues. Germline CDR1 and CDR2: LGHNA and YNFKEQ. With 1 base removed from V and 4 bases from J, the gap between germline ends came to 13 bases. The CDR3 region has the DNA TGTGCCAGCAGCCAAGGAGGGGGGGCCCCCACCGGGGAGCTGTTTTTT. As protein: CASSQGGGAPTGELFF.